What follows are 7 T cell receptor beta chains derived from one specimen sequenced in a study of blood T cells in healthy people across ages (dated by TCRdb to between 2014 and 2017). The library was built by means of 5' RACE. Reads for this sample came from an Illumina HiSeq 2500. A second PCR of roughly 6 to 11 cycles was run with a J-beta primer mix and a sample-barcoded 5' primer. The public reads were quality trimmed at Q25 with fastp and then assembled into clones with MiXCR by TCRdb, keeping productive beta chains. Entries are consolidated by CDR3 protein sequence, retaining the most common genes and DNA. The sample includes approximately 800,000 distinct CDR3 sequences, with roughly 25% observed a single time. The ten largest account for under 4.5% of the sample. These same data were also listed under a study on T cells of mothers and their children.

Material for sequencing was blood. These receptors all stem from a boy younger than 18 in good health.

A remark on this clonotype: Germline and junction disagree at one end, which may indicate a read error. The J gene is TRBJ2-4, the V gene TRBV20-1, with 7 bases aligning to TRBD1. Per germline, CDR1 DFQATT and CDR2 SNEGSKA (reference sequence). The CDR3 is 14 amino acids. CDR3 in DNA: TGCAGTGCTGACAGGGTGCAAGCCCAAAACATTCAGTACTTC. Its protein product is CSADRVQAQNIQYF.

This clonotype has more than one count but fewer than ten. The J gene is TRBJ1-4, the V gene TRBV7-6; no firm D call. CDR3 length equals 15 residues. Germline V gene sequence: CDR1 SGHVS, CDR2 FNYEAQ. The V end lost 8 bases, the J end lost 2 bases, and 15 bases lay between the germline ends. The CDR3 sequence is CASRRFTATNEKLFF. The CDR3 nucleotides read TGTGCCAGCCGTCGTTTCACAGCGACTAATGAAAAACTGTTTTTT.

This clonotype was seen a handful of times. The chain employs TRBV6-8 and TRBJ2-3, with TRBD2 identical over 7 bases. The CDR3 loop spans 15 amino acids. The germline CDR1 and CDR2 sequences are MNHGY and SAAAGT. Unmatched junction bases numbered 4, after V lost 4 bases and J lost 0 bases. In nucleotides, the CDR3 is TGTGCCAGCAGTTTCGGGACTACAAGCACAGATACGCAGTATTTT. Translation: CASSFGTTSTDTQYF.

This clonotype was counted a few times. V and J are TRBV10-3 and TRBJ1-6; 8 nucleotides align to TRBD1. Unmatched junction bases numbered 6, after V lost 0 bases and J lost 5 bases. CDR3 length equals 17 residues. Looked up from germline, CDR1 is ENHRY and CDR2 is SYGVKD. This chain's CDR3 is CAISESPRDRNNSPLHF. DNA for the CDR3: TGTGCCATCAGTGAGTCGCCCCGGGACAGGAATAATTCACCCCTCCACTTT.

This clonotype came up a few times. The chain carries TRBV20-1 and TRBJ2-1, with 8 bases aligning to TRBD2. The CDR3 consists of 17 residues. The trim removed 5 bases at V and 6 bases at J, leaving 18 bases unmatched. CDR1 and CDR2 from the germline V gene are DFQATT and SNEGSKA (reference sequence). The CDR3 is CSAHTGFRREAPNEQFF. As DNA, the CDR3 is TGCAGTGCTCATACAGGGTTCCGGCGGGAGGCCCCCAATGAGCAGTTCTTC.

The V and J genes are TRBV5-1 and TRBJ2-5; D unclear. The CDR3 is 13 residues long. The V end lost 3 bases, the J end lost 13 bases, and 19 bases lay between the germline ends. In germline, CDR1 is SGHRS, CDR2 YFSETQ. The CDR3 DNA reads TGCGCCAGCAGCTCCGTTGACAAAGAACTGCGGTACTTC. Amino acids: CASSSVDKELRYF. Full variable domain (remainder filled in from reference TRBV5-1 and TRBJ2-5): KAGVTQTPRYLIKTRGQQVTLSCSPISGHRSVSWYQQTPGQGLQFLFEYFSETQRNKGNFPGRFSGRQFSNSRSEMNVSTLELGDSALYLCASSSVDKELRYFGPGTRLLVL.

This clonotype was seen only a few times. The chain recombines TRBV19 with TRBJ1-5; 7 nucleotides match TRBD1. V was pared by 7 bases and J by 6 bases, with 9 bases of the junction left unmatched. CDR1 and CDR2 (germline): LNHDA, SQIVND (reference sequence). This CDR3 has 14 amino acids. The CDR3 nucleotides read TGTGCCAGTAATGAGTGGGACAGTGGTCAGCCCCAGCATTTT. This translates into CASNEWDSGQPQHF.